Detailed here is one TCR beta chain. Its antigen is as yet unknown. Looked up from germline, CDR1 is MDHEN and CDR2 is SYDVKM. There are 15 residues in the CDR3. V lost 2 bases and J lost 8, with 17 bases in between. This sample is part of a study of blood T cells in healthy people across ages. Overall study: Per two T cells, template switching captured roughly one barcoded beta molecule.

Alongside a J-beta primer mix, a sample-barcoded 5' primer served in a second PCR lasting roughly 6 to 11 cycles. TCRdb used MiXCR to reprocess the 5' RACE reads, holding one entry per CDR3 protein. The table includes more than 1.4 million distinct CDR3 sequences, approximately 38% detected once. General study findings and limits: In the absence of known donor CMV status, changes in expanded clonotypes were possibly confounded. Estimates of total diversity, which came from one million sequenced T cells, were considered to be underestimates.

The clonotype comes from a woman aged 18-30 years in good health. Sequencing used blood. This chain joins TRBV28 and TRBJ2-3, with a weak D call TRBD2 (6 bases). CDR3 coding DNA: TGTGCCAGCAGTTTACGAGGGGCAGGAGGGAGTACGCAGTATTTT. Residues: CASSLRGAGGSTQYF.